Detailed here is one T cell receptor (beta chain). Antigen: not known. V was pared by 2 bases and J by 7 bases, with 11 bases between. The CDR3 runs to 13 residues. Germline assignment: CDR1 MNHEY and CDR2 SVGAGI. Patients with uncontrolled infections, other autoimmune diseases, pregnancy or lactation were excluded. Diagnosing involved the use of clinical symptoms, serum thyroxine and TRAb, thyroid ultrasound and orbital computed tomography. This sample was included in a study of T cells in Graves' hyperthyroidism and ophthalmopathy. Study-level results: A median around 5.9 months before onset, the model predicted ophthalmopathy. Blood samples included most of the expanded thyroid clonotypes exceeding 0.001.

The CDR3 regions of TCR beta were amplified from RNA transcripts. The HTBI set primed first-round TCR CDR3 RT-PCR. MiXCR was run by TCRdb on the multiplex PCR reads, yielding one entry per CDR3 protein. This table has hundreds of thousands of distinct CDR3 sequences, just under 45% appearing once. The rearrangement joins TRBV6-5 to TRBJ1-1; D is undetermined. The specimen was peripheral blood or thyroid tissue (not recorded which). This TCR came from an adult man with Graves' disease, either hyperthyroidism or ophthalmopathy (not recorded which). The CDR3 spells CASSYGPGLEAFF. The CDR3 DNA is TGTGCCAGCAGTTACGGGCCAGGCCTTGAAGCTTTCTTT.